The 21 T cell receptor beta chains in this list originate from one sample, sequenced in a study of blood T cell repertoires in COVID-19. Only in-frame clones appear in the TCRdb table, and some are missing; sequencing was by immunoSEQ multiplex PCR. Of 130,000 to 150,000 clones in the sample, more than 80% were seen once. What was sequenced was peripheral blood. The receptors here all came from a man between 18 and 35 years old with COVID-19, enrolled during active disease.

The rearrangement joins TRBV2 to TRBJ2-3; the D gene is possibly TRBD2 (5 bases). This CDR3 has 14 amino acids. Germline assignment: CDR1 SNHLY and CDR2 FYNNEI. Trimming took off 7 bases at V and 4 bases at J, with 15 bases between the two ends. DNA of the CDR3: TGTGCCAGCATTGCGGTACAGAGGGCAGATACGCAGTATTTT. Translating gives CASIAVQRADTQYF.

The rearrangement joins TRBV7-8 to TRBJ2-2; 9 nucleotides agree with TRBD2. The CDR3 has 16 amino acids. V gave up 5 bases and J gave up 4 bases; unmatched junction bases: 8. The germline V gene encodes CDR1 SGHVS and CDR2 FQNEAQ. The CDR3: CASSRAGTSSTGELFF. The CDR3 nucleotides read TGTGCCAGCAGCCGAGCTGGGACTAGCAGCACCGGGGAGCTGTTTTTT.

The V call is TRBV5-4, the J call TRBJ2-5; a possible D gene is TRBD1 (6 bases). CDR1 SGHNT and CDR2 YYREEE come from the germline V gene (reference sequence). This CDR3 is 15 amino acids long. V lost 4 bases and J 3 bases, leaving 16 bases between the germline ends. In nucleotides, the CDR3 is TGTGCCAGCAGCGTACTCGGACAGTCGGAAGAGACCCAGTACTTC. Translation: CASSVLGQSEETQYF.

This sequence joins TRBV28 and TRBJ1-5; D is ambiguous. The CDR3 totals 15 residues. The V end lost 2 bases, the J end lost 6 bases, and 14 bases lay between the germline ends. Per the germline V gene, CDR1 is MDHEN and CDR2 is SYDVKM. The CDR3 sequence is CASSLDTGSGQPQHF. Here the CDR3 DNA reads TGTGCCAGCAGTTTAGATACGGGATCGGGTCAGCCCCAGCATTTT.

The V and J genes are TRBV6-2 or TRBV6-3 and TRBJ2-7, with TRBD2 matching 8 bases. V shed 2 bases, J shed 7 bases, and the junction held 7 bases outside the gene matches. Per germline, CDR1 MNHEY and CDR2 SVGEGT. This CDR3 spans 14 amino acids. CDR3 in amino acids: CASSYAGGVVEQYF. The CDR3, as DNA: TGTGCCAGCAGTTACGCGGGAGGAGTGGTGGAGCAGTACTTC.

The rearrangement uses TRBV28 and TRBJ1-5; D may be TRBD1 (6 bases). The CDR3 sequence is 14 residues long. Trimming shortened V by 5 bases and J by 4 bases, and 12 bases separated the two germline ends. Per the germline V gene, CDR1 is MDHEN and CDR2 is SYDVKM. CDR3 in DNA: TGTGCCAGCAGTGACCCAGGGGCAAATCAGCCCCAGCATTTT. Its protein is CASSDPGANQPQHF.

This chain uses TRBV30 with TRBJ1-2; 10 positions agree with TRBD1. The CDR3 runs 15 residues. Germline CDR1 is GTSNPN and CDR2 is SVGIG (reference sequence). The CDR3 is CAGDRPPRDRGIDTF. CDR3 nucleotides: TGTGCTGGAGATCGGCCGCCCCGGGACAGGGGTATCGACACCTTC.

This chain uses TRBV6-6 with TRBJ2-7; D is unresolved. Germline loops: CDR1 MNHNY, CDR2 SVGAGI (reference sequence). The CDR3 is 15 amino acids. Trimming took 0 bases from V and 4 from J, leaving 13 bases between them. CDR3 loop: CASSYSIAFGYEQYF. The DNA of the CDR3 is TGTGCCAGCAGTTACTCGATAGCATTTGGGTACGAGCAGTACTTC.

The chain employs TRBV19 and TRBJ2-3; 10 nucleotides line up with TRBD1. V shed 6 bases, J shed 6 bases, and the junction held 3 bases outside the gene matches. This CDR3 comprises 13 residues. Germline values: CDR1 LNHDA, CDR2 SQIVND (reference sequence). The CDR3: CASSGQGGDTQYF. In DNA form, the CDR3 reads TGTGCCAGTAGCGGACAGGGGGGGGATACGCAGTATTTT.

The chain uses TRBV19 and TRBJ2-7, with D possibly matching TRBD1 (6 bases). Per the germline V gene, CDR1 is LNHDA and CDR2 is SQIVND (reference sequence). V was clipped by 3 bases and J by 0 bases, with 12 bases between them. The CDR3 extends over 15 amino acids. The CDR3 is CASSINRDTSYEQYF. The CDR3 DNA reads TGTGCCAGTAGTATTAACCGGGACACCTCCTACGAGCAGTACTTC.

This chain joins TRBV3-1 (or the pseudogene TRBV3-2) and TRBJ1-6; no clear D gene. The CDR3 is 13 residues long. CDR1 and CDR2 from the germline V gene are LGHDT and YNNKEL (reference sequence). Trimming left V 3 bases short and J 5 bases short, with 5 bases between. CDR3 region: CASSQYNNSPLHF. For the CDR3, the DNA is TGTGCCAGCAGCCAGTACAATAATTCACCCCTCCACTTT.

This chain uses TRBV27 with TRBJ1-1; D gene ambiguous. Germline CDR1 reads MNHEY; CDR2 reads SMNVEV (reference sequence). V lost 0 bases to trimming and J lost 7 bases, with 12 bases between them. CDR3 length equals 14 residues. CDR3 sequence: CASSLSAGLGEAFF. CDR3 sequence (DNA): TGTGCCAGCAGTTTATCGGCAGGTTTGGGTGAAGCTTTCTTT.

V is TRBV18 and J is TRBJ1-5, with D possibly being TRBD1 (5 bases). Germline lookup yields CDR1 KGHSH and CDR2 LQKENI. CDR3 length: 15 residues. Between the trimmed V and J ends, which lost 0 bases and 4 bases, there was a span of 10 bases. CDR3 nucleotides: TGTGCCAGCTCACCACCGGGGGGGAGTAATCAGCCCCAGCATTTT. The encoded protein is CASSPPGGSNQPQHF.

V gene TRBV11-2 combines with J gene TRBJ2-7; 8 bases are shared with TRBD1. CDR1 and CDR2 (germline): SGHAT, FQNNGV. The CDR3 sequence is 14 residues long. The V and J ends lost 1 base and 3 bases, in that order; junction bases with no gene match: 2. The CDR3 DNA is TGTGCCAGCAGCTTAGCCAGGGGGCTCTACGAGCAGTACTTC. It encodes CASSLARGLYEQYF.

The CDR3 nucleotides read TGTGCCAGACGAGCGGGAGGTTATCGCGAGCAGTACTTC. Protein sequence: CARRAGGYREQYF. The chain uses TRBV11-3 and TRBJ2-7; 9 nucleotides agree with TRBD2. CDR1 is SGHNT, CDR2 YENEEA, per germline. The junction had 9 bases not matched to a gene; V was cut back by 9 bases and J by 6 bases. CDR3 length equals 13 residues.

The chain recombines TRBV28 with TRBJ2-2; the match to TRBD2 covers 12 bases. Germline trimming cut 7 bases from V and 1 base from J; bases unmatched to any gene: 4. Germline lookup yields CDR1 MDHEN and CDR2 SYDVKM. CDR3 length: 16 residues. The CDR3 sequence is CASTLAGGENTGELFF. CDR3 DNA sequence: TGTGCCAGCACTCTAGCGGGAGGGGAGAACACCGGGGAGCTGTTTTTT. Together with reference TRBV28 and TRBJ2-2, the CDR3 gives the full variable domain: DVKVTQSSRYLVKRTGEKVFLECVQDMDHENMFWYRQDPGLGLRLIYFSYDVKMKEKGDIPEGYSVSREKKERFSLILESASTNQTSMYLCASTLAGGENTGELFFGEGSRLTVL.

This chain connects TRBV28 to TRBJ2-1; 7 nucleotides match TRBD2. Looked up from germline, CDR1 is MDHEN and CDR2 is SYDVKM. J gave up 0 bases and V 2 bases, and 16 bases lay outside the gene matches. The CDR3 spans 20 residues. The CDR3 loop is CASSLNFRGLVPSSYNEQFF. CDR3 sequence (DNA): TGTGCCAGCAGTTTAAACTTTCGAGGACTAGTCCCGAGCTCCTACAATGAGCAGTTCTTC.

The rearrangement links TRBV2 to TRBJ2-7, with 7 bases lining up with TRBD1. CDR3 length: 12 amino acids. The V and J ends lost 6 bases and 3 bases, in that order; junction bases with no gene match: 2. Germline-derived CDR1 and CDR2 are SNHLY and FYNNEI. The CDR3 DNA reads TGTGCCAGCAGAAGGGACAGCTACGAGCAGTACTTC. Amino acids: CASRRDSYEQYF. Together with reference TRBV2 and TRBJ2-7, the CDR3 gives the full variable domain: EPEVTQTPSHQVTQMGQEVILRCVPISNHLYFYWYRQILGQKVEFLVSFYNNEISEKSEIFDDQFSVERPDGSNFTLKIRSTKLEDSAMYFCASRRDSYEQYFGPGTRLTVT.

V gene TRBV6-6 combines with J gene TRBJ1-2; 8 positions agree with TRBD1. The V and J ends lost 6 bases and 8 bases, in that order; junction bases with no gene match: 11. The CDR3 has 14 amino acids. Germline assignment: CDR1 MNHNY and CDR2 SVGAGI (reference sequence). CDR3 region: CASRRGQGWGGYTF. In DNA form, the CDR3 reads TGTGCCAGCAGACGCGGACAGGGCTGGGGAGGCTACACCTTC.

The V call is TRBV3-1 (or the pseudogene TRBV3-2), the J call TRBJ1-5; TRBD1 might be the D (6 bases). Germline CDR1 and CDR2: LGHDT and YNNKEL (reference sequence). The V end lost 3 bases, the J end lost 2 bases, and 11 bases lay between the germline ends. This CDR3 comprises 15 residues. The CDR3 spells CASSHGTFGNQPQHF. CDR3 sequence (DNA): TGTGCCAGCAGCCACGGGACATTTGGCAATCAGCCCCAGCATTTT.

This clone was seen more than once but under ten times. This chain uses TRBV3-1 (or the pseudogene TRBV3-2) with TRBJ1-3; D unclear. Germline CDR1 LGHDT, CDR2 YNNKEL (reference sequence). V lost 1 base, J lost 1 base, and 8 bases lay in between. This CDR3 has 15 amino acids. Here the CDR3 DNA reads TGTGCCAGCAGCCAAGCCGGTTATTCTGGAAACACCATATATTTT. Translated: CASSQAGYSGNTIYF.